This T cell receptor (beta chain) stems from a study of blood T cell repertoires in COVID-19. Study processing details: Quantification of nucleated cells was approximated via reference gene primer amplification. Some clones are missing from TCRdb's copy, which holds only in-frame ones; the method was immunoSEQ multiplex PCR. Clone size and V and J calls were adopted from that table, with D and trimming inferred from the DNA. The sample contains hundreds of thousands of clones, around 88% of which appear only once. CDR1 LGHDT and CDR2 YNNKEL come from the germline V gene (reference sequence). This CDR3 is 15 amino acids long. V lost 3 bases and J lost 0; bases outside the gene matches: 3.

Sequenced: PBMCs or T cells enriched from blood (not recorded which). This TCR was recovered from a woman aged 40 to 50 who had recovered from COVID-19. V usage is TRBV3-1 (or the pseudogene TRBV3-2) and J usage is TRBJ1-2; 8 bases agree with TRBD1. The CDR3 sequence: CASSQPGGSNYGYTF. In DNA, the CDR3 is TGTGCCAGCAGCCAGCCAGGGGGCTCTAACTATGGCTACACCTTC.